This T cell receptor beta chain is drawn from a study of blood T cell repertoires in COVID-19. Germline CDR1 reads MDHEN; CDR2 reads SYDVKM. The V end lost 2 bases, the J end lost 7 bases, and 15 bases lay between the germline ends. The CDR3 consists of 15 residues. Study processing details: Amplification of reference gene primers was used by the study to estimate nucleated cell counts. Here immunoSEQ multiplex PCR was the method, and the copy in TCRdb shows in-frame clones only, minus some. That table is the source of V, J and clone size, and D and trimming were worked out from the DNA. The sample records 95,000 to 150,000 clones, roughly 72% being singletons.

V gene TRBV28 combines with J gene TRBJ1-5, with TRBD1 as a possible D gene (6 bases). This TCR was sampled from an elderly man with COVID-19, enrolled during active disease. Sequencing input: peripheral blood. DNA of the CDR3: TGTGCCAGCAGTTTAGGCCAGGGGTTTCGACAGCCCCAGCATTTT. Translated, it gives CASSLGQGFRQPQHF.